This TCR beta chain was identified in a study of T cell repertoires in cytomegalovirus infection (dated by TCRdb to the late 2010s). For the wider study: The HLA type of each donor mattered for the analysis, because public TCR beta signatures pointed to carriage of CMV infection along with the matching HLA type.

Study-level results and caveats: In the ex vivo response, HLA-C-restricted CMV-specific TCR beta clonotypes were dominant, and in two of eight donors the single most frequent clonotype came from this HLA-C-restricted group. Carriers of CMV infection plus the relevant HLA type were discriminated by the cumulative frequency of public TCR beta family members in the study cohort and in an independent 352-donor cohort.

Sequencing was performed on an Illumina HiSeq 1500. TCRdb applied fastp at Q25 and MiXCR to the public reads, then kept only in-frame beta chains. Each entry merges the rows of one CDR3 protein and shows their most common DNA and genes. In all, the sample holds 200,000 to 300,000 distinct CDR3 sequences, and more than 9% of those were seen once. The top ten hold 1.5% to 2% of the sample. For CDR1 and CDR2, the germline V gene (reference sequence) lists LNHDA and SQIVND. V loses 7 bases of germline sequence and J loses 4 bases, and the interval between the two ends is 7 bases. The CDR3 measures 11 amino acids from cysteine to phenylalanine. CDR3 DNA is the only sequence kept; it has 33 bases, read in frame from the first base. This clonotype was detected ten times or more. The antigen it recognizes is unknown. Base qualities are not provided; no much larger clone lies one nucleotide away.

Sequencing used PBMCs. The receptor's source is a human donor in good health (CMV status not recorded). Some clones in this sample may be carry-over from other donors' samples. This sequence uses TRBV19 and TRBJ1-1; no D gene can be assigned with confidence. DNA sequence: TGTGCCAGTAACCCGGGCACTGAAGCTTTCTTT. This codes for CASNPGTEAFF.